The clone carrying this T cell receptor (beta chain) showed up just once. The target antigen is unknown. This entry belongs to a study of T cell repertoires in cytomegalovirus infection. Study as a whole: Shared public TCR beta signatures pointed to both CMV infection and a matching HLA type. Study results and caveats: Clonotype analysis showed dominance of the ex vivo response by HLA-C-restricted CMV-specific TCR beta clonotypes.

V shed 6 bases and J shed 7 bases, with 18 bases lying between them. Germline V gene data show CDR1 as MDHEN and CDR2 as SYDVKM. CDR3 length equals 15 residues. From the reads, TCRdb called clonotypes with MiXCR, one entry per CDR3 protein. The table shows approximately 700,000 distinct CDR3 sequences, with 35% to 45% occurring only once. The material sequenced was PBMCs. V gene TRBV28 combines with J gene TRBJ2-2; the D call may be TRBD1 or TRBD2 (5 bases each). The receptor was derived from a human donor in good health (CMV status not recorded). Some clones in this sample may be carry-over from other donors' samples. CDR3 amino acids: CASSFRGASGGELFF. The CDR3 DNA reads TGTGCCAGCAGCTTTAGAGGGGCTAGTGGCGGGGAGCTGTTTTTT.